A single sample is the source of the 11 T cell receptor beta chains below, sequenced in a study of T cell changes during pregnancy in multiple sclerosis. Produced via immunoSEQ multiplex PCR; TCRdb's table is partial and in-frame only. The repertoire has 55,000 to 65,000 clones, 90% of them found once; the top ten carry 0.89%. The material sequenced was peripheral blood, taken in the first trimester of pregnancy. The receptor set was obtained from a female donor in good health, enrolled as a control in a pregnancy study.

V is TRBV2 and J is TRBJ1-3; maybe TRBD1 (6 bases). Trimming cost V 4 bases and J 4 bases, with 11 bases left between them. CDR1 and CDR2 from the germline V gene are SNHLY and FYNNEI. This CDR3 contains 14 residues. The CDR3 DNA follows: TGTGCCAGCAGTGCCGGACAGTCCGGAAACACCATATATTTT. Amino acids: CASSAGQSGNTIYF.

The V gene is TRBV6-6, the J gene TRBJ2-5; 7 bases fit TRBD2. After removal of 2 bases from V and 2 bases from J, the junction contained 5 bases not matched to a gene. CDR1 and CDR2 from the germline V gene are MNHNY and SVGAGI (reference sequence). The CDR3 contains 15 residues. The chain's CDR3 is CASSYPAGEQETQYF. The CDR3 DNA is TGTGCCAGCAGTTACCCGGCGGGGGAGCAAGAGACCCAGTACTTC.

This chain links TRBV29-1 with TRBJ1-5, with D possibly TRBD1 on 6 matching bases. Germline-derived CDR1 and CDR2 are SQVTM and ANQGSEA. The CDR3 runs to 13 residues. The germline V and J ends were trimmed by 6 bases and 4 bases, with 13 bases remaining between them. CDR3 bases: TGCAGCGTGGCCGACAGGTCTAATCAGCCCCAGCATTTT. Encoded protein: CSVADRSNQPQHF.

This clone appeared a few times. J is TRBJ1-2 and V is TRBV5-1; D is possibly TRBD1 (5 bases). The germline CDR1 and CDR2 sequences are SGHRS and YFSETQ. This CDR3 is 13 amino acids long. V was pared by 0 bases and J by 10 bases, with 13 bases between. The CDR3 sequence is CASSLAGGGFYTF. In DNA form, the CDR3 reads TGCGCCAGCAGCTTGGCCGGGGGGGGTTTCTACACCTTC.

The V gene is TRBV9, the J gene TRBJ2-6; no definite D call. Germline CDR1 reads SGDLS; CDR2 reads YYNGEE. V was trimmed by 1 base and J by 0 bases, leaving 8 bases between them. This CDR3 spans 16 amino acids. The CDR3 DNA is TGTGCCAGCAGCGTAACCACTCCCTCTGGGGCCAACGTCCTGACTTTC. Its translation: CASSVTTPSGANVLTF.

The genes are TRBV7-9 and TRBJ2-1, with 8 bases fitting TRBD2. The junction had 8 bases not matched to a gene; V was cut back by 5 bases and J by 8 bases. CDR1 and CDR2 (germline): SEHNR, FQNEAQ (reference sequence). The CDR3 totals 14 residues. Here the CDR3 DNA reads TGTGCCAGCAGCCCCAACCCCGGGAGGGATGAGCAGTTCTTC. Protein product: CASSPNPGRDEQFF.

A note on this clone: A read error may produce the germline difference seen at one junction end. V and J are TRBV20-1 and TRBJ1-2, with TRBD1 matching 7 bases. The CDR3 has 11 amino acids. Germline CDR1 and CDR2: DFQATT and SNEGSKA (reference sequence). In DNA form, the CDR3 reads TGCAGTGGTAGACAGGGCCGCGGCTACACCTTC. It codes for CSGRQGRGYTF.

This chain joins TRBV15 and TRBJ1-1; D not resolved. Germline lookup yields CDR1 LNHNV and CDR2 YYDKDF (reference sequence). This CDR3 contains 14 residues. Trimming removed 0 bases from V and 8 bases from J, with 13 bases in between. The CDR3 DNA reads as TGTGCCACCAGCAGAGATCAGGCACGAACGGAAGCTTTCTTT. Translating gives CATSRDQARTEAFF.

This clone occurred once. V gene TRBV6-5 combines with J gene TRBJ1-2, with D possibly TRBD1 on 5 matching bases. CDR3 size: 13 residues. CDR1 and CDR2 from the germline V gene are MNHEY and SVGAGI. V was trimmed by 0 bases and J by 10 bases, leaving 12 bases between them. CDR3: CASSYSRGVDYTF. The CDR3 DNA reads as TGTGCCAGCAGTTACTCCCGGGGGGTTGACTACACCTTC.

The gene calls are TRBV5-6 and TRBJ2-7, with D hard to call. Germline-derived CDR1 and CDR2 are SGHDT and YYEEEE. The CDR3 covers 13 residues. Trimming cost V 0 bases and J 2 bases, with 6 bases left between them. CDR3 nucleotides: TGTGCCAGCAGCTTGGGCAGGCCCTACGAGCAGTACTTC. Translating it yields CASSLGRPYEQYF.

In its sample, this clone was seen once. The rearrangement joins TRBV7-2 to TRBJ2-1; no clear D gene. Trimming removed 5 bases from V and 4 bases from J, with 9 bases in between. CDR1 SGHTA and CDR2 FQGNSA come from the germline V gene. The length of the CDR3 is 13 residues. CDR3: CASSPARYNEQFF. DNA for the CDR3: TGTGCCAGCAGCCCCGCGAGGTACAATGAGCAGTTCTTC.